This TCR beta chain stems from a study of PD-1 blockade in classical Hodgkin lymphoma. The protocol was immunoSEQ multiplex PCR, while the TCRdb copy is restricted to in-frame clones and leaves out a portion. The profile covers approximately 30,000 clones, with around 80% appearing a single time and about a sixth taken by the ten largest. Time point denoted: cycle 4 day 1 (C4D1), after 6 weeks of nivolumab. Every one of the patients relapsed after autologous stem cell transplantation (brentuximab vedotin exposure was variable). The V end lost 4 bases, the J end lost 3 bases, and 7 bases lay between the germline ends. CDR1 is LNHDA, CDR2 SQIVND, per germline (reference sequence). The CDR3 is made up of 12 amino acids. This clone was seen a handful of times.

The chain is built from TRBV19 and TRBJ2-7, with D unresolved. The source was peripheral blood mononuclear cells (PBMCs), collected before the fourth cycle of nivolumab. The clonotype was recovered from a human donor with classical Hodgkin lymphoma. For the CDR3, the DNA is TGTGCCAGTAGTAGGAATTACTACGAGCAGTACTTC. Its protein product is CASSRNYYEQYF.